Sequencing of this T cell receptor beta chain was carried out in a study of T cells after yellow fever vaccination. Findings and caveats of the study: Only a small proportion of the clonotypes turned up in both the CD4 and the CD8 compartments, likely arising from convergent recombination. At 95% to 97% for CD4 and approximately 89% for CD8, most primary-vaccination clones showed up again after the booster.

At least ten counts were recorded for this clonotype. Antigen: not known. The CDR3 sequence is 15 residues long. J gave up 2 bases and V 4 bases, and 4 bases lay outside the gene matches. Germline V lookup: CDR1 SGDLS, CDR2 YYNGEE. Each CDR3 protein gets one entry after TCRdb re-called the 5' RACE reads with MiXCR. The data show about 150,000 distinct CDR3 sequences, about 6.2% seen once. This chain uses TRBV9 with TRBJ2-5; the match to TRBD1 covers 11 bases. The receptor comes from a man aged 18 to 30 who received the YFV17D yellow fever vaccine. The source material was CD4+ T cells sorted from PBMCs, sampled on the day of the first yellow fever vaccination. CDR3 sequence reads: CASSIRDRGQETQYF. Here the CDR3 DNA reads TGTGCCAGCAGCATCCGGGACAGGGGGCAAGAGACCCAGTACTTC.